The 17 T cell receptor beta chains reported below all come from one sample, sequenced in a study of prognosis after radiotherapy for stage I lung cancer. Multiplex PCR, run in two rounds, amplified TCR beta CDR3 from genomic DNA. First-round PCR, the initial amplification, used primers specific to each TRBV and TRBJ gene. One entry per CDR3 protein results from TCRdb running MiXCR on the multiplex PCR reads. The sample lists about 18,000 distinct CDR3 sequences; over 25% were seen once. The source material was PBMCs, sampled before or after stereotactic body radiation therapy (not recorded which). The origin of the receptors is a donor aged 50 or older with non-small cell lung cancer.

This clonotype was seen at least ten times. The CDR3 nucleotides are TGCGCCAGCCGACAAATTCTGAGGAGCTCCTACAATGAGCAGTTCTTC. The encoded protein is CASRQILRSSYNEQFF. This sequence joins TRBV5-1 and TRBJ2-1, with D uncertain. V was clipped by 7 bases and J by 0 bases, with 17 bases between them. This CDR3 has 16 residues. Germline values: CDR1 SGHRS, CDR2 YFSETQ.

This clonotype was detected many times. The rearrangement joins TRBV28 to TRBJ1-1, with D maybe TRBD1 (6 bases). The CDR3 has 14 amino acids. CDR1 and CDR2 from the germline V gene are MDHEN and SYDVKM. With 4 bases removed from V and 0 bases from J, the gap between germline ends came to 9 bases. CDR3 DNA: TGTGCCAGCAGTTCGACAGGACTGAACACTGAAGCTTTCTTT. Its translation is CASSSTGLNTEAFF.

This clonotype showed up many times. The J gene is TRBJ1-4, the V gene TRBV12-3 or TRBV12-4, with D possibly matching TRBD1 (6 bases). V was shortened by 7 bases and J by 3 bases, with 15 bases between the two germline ends. The CDR3 length is 15 residues. The CDR3 here is CASTPGGASNEKLFF. The CDR3 bases are TGTGCCAGCACTCCCGGGGGGGCGTCTAATGAAAAACTGTTTTTT.

As regards this clonotype: This clone may be a read error of a much larger clone one base away. Here the CDR3 DNA reads TGTGCCAGTAGTAAGCCACAACTCACATGGACCACTGAAGCTTTCTTT. Protein product: CASSKPQLTWTTEAFF. The J gene is TRBJ1-1, the V gene TRBV19, with D uncertain. CDR1 LNHDA and CDR2 SQIVND come from the germline V gene (reference sequence). Trimming pared 4 bases from V and 4 bases from J, leaving 19 bases between. This CDR3 is built from 16 residues.

J is TRBJ2-1 and V is TRBV3-1; TRBD1 or TRBD2 may be the D gene (5 bases each). The CDR3 covers 16 residues. V was shortened by 1 base and J by 8 bases, with 18 bases between the two germline ends. The V gene's germline CDR1 is LGHDT and CDR2 YNNKEL (reference sequence). The chain's CDR3 is CASSQGGWERDHEQFF. For the CDR3, the DNA is TGTGCCAGCAGCCAAGGGGGGTGGGAGCGTGACCATGAGCAGTTCTTC.

The sample holds one count of this clonotype. It is likely a read error: a sequence one base away is far more abundant. This chain connects TRBV6-2 or TRBV6-3 to TRBJ2-7; 7 bases are a match to TRBD1. This CDR3 comprises 13 residues. Per the germline V gene, CDR1 is MNHEY and CDR2 is SVGEGT. CDR3 loop: CSGSMTGMVEQYF. CDR3 DNA sequence: TGTTCCGGCAGCATGACAGGGATGGTCGAGCAGTACTTC.

This clonotype was seen at least ten times. The chain combines TRBV6-2 or TRBV6-3 with TRBJ2-5, with D perhaps being TRBD1 or TRBD2 (5 bases each). The CDR3 is 15 amino acids. Germline assignment: CDR1 MNHEY and CDR2 SVGEGT. V shed 6 bases and J shed 1 base, with 15 bases lying between them. The CDR3 DNA reads TGTGCCAGCAGCAATCCCGGGGCCAGCCAAGAGACCCAGTACTTC. This gives the protein CASSNPGASQETQYF.

Turning to this clonotype: One end of the junction varies from germline; a read error may be responsible. The chain couples TRBV9 to TRBJ2-7; possibly TRBD2 for D (5 bases). The germline V gene encodes CDR1 SGDLS and CDR2 YYNGEE. CDR3 length: 12 residues. CDR3 bases: TGTGCCGGCAGCGTAGCGTGCGGCGAGCAGTACTTC. The encoded protein is CAGSVACGEQYF.

Concerning this clonotype: One base away lies a much larger clone, so this may be a sequencing read error. V gene TRBV5-6 combines with J gene TRBJ2-4; TRBD1 might be the D (6 bases). Germline-derived CDR1 and CDR2 are SGHDT and YYEEEE. The CDR3 runs 16 residues. In DNA form, the CDR3 reads TGTGCCAGCATCTTGGGATCAGGGGAGGCCAAAAACATTCAGTACTTC. It is translated as CASILGSGEAKNIQYF.

By share of the sample, this clonotype is medium-sized. The chain couples TRBV6-2 or TRBV6-3 to TRBJ2-3; tentative D call: TRBD2 (5 bases). This CDR3 is built from 12 residues. Germline V lookup: CDR1 MNHEY, CDR2 SVGEGT. V was cut by 6 bases and J by 2 bases, with 6 bases left in between. The DNA for the CDR3 is TGTGCCAGCAGCGGGATCACAGATACGCAGTATTTT. This codes for CASSGITDTQYF.

In regard to this clonotype: This sequence is one base from a far larger clone and is likely a read error. CDR3 in DNA: TGTGACAGCAGCCACGGGGCTGGTGAGCAGTTCTTC. It specifies CDSSHGAGEQFF. The chain couples TRBV7-2 to TRBJ2-5; D tentatively reads TRBD1 or TRBD2 (5 bases each). The J call is uncertain, as TRBJ2-1 better fits the DNA end. The CDR3 has 12 amino acids. In germline, CDR1 is SGHTA, CDR2 FQGNSA.

This clonotype was counted ten times or more. The J gene is TRBJ2-1, the V gene TRBV28; 9 bases agree with TRBD2. Germline loops: CDR1 MDHEN, CDR2 SYDVKM. This CDR3 has 19 residues. J was trimmed by 7 bases and V by 3 bases; bases with no gene match: 19. CDR3 region: CASSFVGSGAGGPRNEQFF. Written as DNA, the CDR3 is TGTGCCAGCAGTTTTGTGGGTTCGGGGGCGGGAGGGCCAAGGAATGAGCAGTTCTTC.

This clonotype was picked up many times. The V and J genes are TRBV7-6 and TRBJ2-1, with 9 bases matching TRBD2. V was clipped by 1 base and J by 8 bases; unmatched bases: 12. This CDR3 is 17 amino acids long. CDR1 and CDR2 (germline): SGHVS, FNYEAQ. CDR3 loop: CASSLGGGRAVFHEQFF. The DNA of the CDR3 is TGTGCCAGCAGCTTAGGTGGCGGGAGGGCCGTTTTTCATGAGCAGTTCTTC.

Notes on this clonotype: A far larger clone is a single base away, which makes a read error likely. This chain uses TRBV7-9 with TRBJ2-3, with TRBD2 as a possible D gene (6 bases). Germline V gives CDR1 SEHNR, CDR2 FQNEAQ (reference sequence). The CDR3 loop spans 16 amino acids. The DNA for the CDR3 is TGTGCCAGAAGCTTGCTAGGCGGGGCTAGCACAGATACGCAGTATTTT. It translates to CARSLLGGASTDTQYF. Full variable domain (remainder filled in from reference TRBV7-9 and TRBJ2-3): DTGVSQNPRHKITKRGQNVTFRCDPISEHNRLYWYRQTLGQGPEFLTYFQNEAQLEKSRLLSDRFSAERPKGSFSTLEIQRTEQGDSAMYLCARSLLGGASTDTQYFGPGTRLTVL.

This clonotype was seen repeatedly, ten times or more. DNA for the CDR3: TGTGCCTGGGGGACAGGTGACGCCTACGAGCAGTACTTC. It is translated as CAWGTGDAYEQYF. The rearrangement links TRBV30 to TRBJ2-7; 8 bases map to TRBD1. Trimming took 5 bases from V and 2 from J; bases not matched to a gene: 5. Germline-derived CDR1 and CDR2 are GTSNPN and SVGIG (reference sequence). CDR3 length: 13 residues.

In its sample, this clonotype was seen many times. This chain connects TRBV9 to TRBJ2-5; D is possibly TRBD1 (5 bases). The CDR3 is 15 amino acids. V was cut by 0 bases and J by 5 bases, with 14 bases left in between. Germline loops: CDR1 SGDLS, CDR2 YYNGEE. The CDR3 here is CASSVDGQRAETQYF. The DNA for the CDR3 is TGTGCCAGCAGCGTAGATGGACAACGGGCGGAGACCCAGTACTTC.

This clonotype was recorded at least ten times. The J gene is TRBJ2-5, the V gene TRBV4-2; maybe TRBD2 (6 bases). Trimming stripped 0 bases from V and 5 bases from J, with 10 bases between. This CDR3 spans 14 amino acids. Germline loops: CDR1 LGHNA, CDR2 YNFKEQ. CDR3 sequence: CASSQDTLAETQYF. CDR3 coding DNA: TGTGCCAGCAGCCAAGATACACTAGCCGAGACCCAGTACTTC.